Below, 15 T cell receptor beta chains from the same sample are listed, as sequenced in a study of control samples from healthy donors and cancer patients. The table came from immunoSEQ multiplex PCR; TCRdb's copy has only in-frame clones and leaves some out. The sample yields approximately 120,000 clones, approximately 92% seen once. Sequencing was performed on PBMCs. These receptor sequences come from a man aged 80 or over with head and neck cancer.

The rearrangement joins TRBV7-2 to TRBJ2-7, with D perhaps matching TRBD2 (6 bases). V gave up 5 bases and J gave up 1 base, with 12 bases separating them. Germline assignment: CDR1 SGHTA and CDR2 FQGNSA. This CDR3 spans 14 amino acids. The CDR3 loop is CASSTHRGSYEQYF. The CDR3 bases are TGTGCCAGCAGCACCCATCGGGGGTCCTACGAGCAGTACTTC.

The J gene is TRBJ1-2, the V gene TRBV9; perhaps TRBD1 as D (5 bases). The CDR3 contains 14 residues. The V end lost 4 bases, the J end lost 8 bases, and 18 bases lay between the germline ends. In germline, CDR1 is SGDLS, CDR2 YYNGEE. CDR3: CASSFGTDFSGYTF. As DNA, the CDR3 is TGTGCCAGCAGCTTCGGGACGGACTTCAGCGGCTACACCTTC.

This clone showed up just once. CDR3 sequence (DNA): TGTGCCATCAGTGTTGAGAGATCAACTAATGAAAAACTGTTTTTT. Its translation: CAISVERSTNEKLFF. The chain combines TRBV10-3 with TRBJ1-4, with no clear D. The germline gives CDR1 ENHRY, CDR2 SYGVKD. V lost 4 bases to trimming and J lost 0 bases, with 9 bases between them. The CDR3 is 15 residues long.

V and J are TRBV21-1 and TRBJ1-6; the table's D call, TRBD1, was not checked against the DNA. TRBV21-1 is a recognized pseudogene. The CDR3 loop spans 16 amino acids. CDR3 protein: CASSKDGTGDNSPLHF. The CDR3 DNA follows: TGTGCCAGCAGCAAAGACGGGACAGGGGATAATTCACCCCTCCACTTT.

The chain joins TRBV10-3 to TRBJ1-5; no clear D. The CDR3 sequence is 13 residues long. Germline V lookup: CDR1 ENHRY, CDR2 SYGVKD. The V end lost 0 bases, the J end lost 6 bases, and 6 bases lay between the germline ends. The CDR3 region is CAISESWVQPQHF. CDR3 nucleotide sequence: TGTGCCATCAGTGAGTCTTGGGTTCAGCCCCAGCATTTT.

This rearrangement joins TRBV6-6 to TRBJ2-3, with 8 bases identical to TRBD2. The CDR3 spans 16 residues. Trimming removed 3 bases from V and 4 bases from J; junction bases left unmatched: 9. The V gene's germline CDR1 is MNHNY and CDR2 SVGAGI (reference sequence). CDR3 coding DNA: TGTGCCAGCAGTTATAGTAGCGGGATAATCGCAGATACGCAGTATTTT. Residues: CASSYSSGIIADTQYF.

The V and J genes are TRBV5-1 and TRBJ2-7, with 9 positions matching TRBD1. Germline V CDR1 and CDR2: SGHRS, YFSETQ. This CDR3 contains 14 residues. Trimming took 2 bases from V and 4 from J; bases not matched to a gene: 4. Here the CDR3 reads CASSFGTGYYEQYF. DNA for the CDR3: TGCGCCAGCAGCTTCGGGACAGGGTATTACGAGCAGTACTTC.

This chain connects TRBV5-1 to TRBJ2-3, with D possibly being TRBD1 or TRBD2 (6 bases each). The CDR3 extends over 15 amino acids. Trimming removed 1 base from V and 0 bases from J, with 9 bases in between. Germline values: CDR1 SGHRS, CDR2 YFSETQ. The CDR3 nucleotides read TGCGCCAGCAGCTTGCGGGGGCCTAGCACAGATACGCAGTATTTT. Translation gives CASSLRGPSTDTQYF.

This clone came up a few times. The chain couples TRBV14 to TRBJ2-3; a possible D gene is TRBD2 (6 bases). Trimming took 3 bases from V and 0 from J, leaving 13 bases between them. CDR3 length: 16 amino acids. Germline values: CDR1 SGHDN, CDR2 FVKESK. The CDR3 bases are TGTGCCAGCAGCCAGGGACTGCAAGCTAGCACAGATACGCAGTATTTT. Its protein is CASSQGLQASTDTQYF.

This chain joins TRBV2 and TRBJ1-1; D remains unclear. The CDR3 is made up of 15 amino acids. CDR1 is SNHLY, CDR2 FYNNEI, per germline. The ends were cut back, 2 bases at V and 12 bases at J, with 22 bases in the middle. CDR3 DNA: TGTGCCAGCAGTGAAAATGGTCGGGGAGGGTCTTCCACTTTCTTT. As protein: CASSENGRGGSSTFF.

This clone appeared a single time. This chain connects TRBV6-5 to TRBJ1-2; 7 bases are a match to TRBD1. V lost 0 bases to trimming and J lost 8 bases; unmatched junction nucleotides: 12. CDR1 is MNHEY, CDR2 SVGAGI, per germline. The CDR3 has 16 amino acids. DNA for the CDR3: TGTGCCAGCAGTTACTCGAAGGGGGCTGGGGTACGGGGCTACACCTTC. Translation: CASSYSKGAGVRGYTF.

The V and J genes are TRBV6-1 and TRBJ1-5; D perhaps matches TRBD1 (6 bases). CDR1 MNHNS and CDR2 SASEGT come from the germline V gene. Trimming took 8 bases from V and 4 from J, leaving 15 bases between them. The CDR3 has 14 amino acids. CDR3 nucleotide sequence: TGTGCCAGCGGATTCGGGGGCCTGAATCAGCCCCAGCATTTT. Residues: CASGFGGLNQPQHF.

This chain joins TRBV27 and TRBJ1-2; 8 bases fit TRBD1. The length of the CDR3 is 15 residues. J gave up 8 bases and V 4 bases, and 12 bases lay outside the gene matches. The germline V gene encodes CDR1 MNHEY and CDR2 SMNVEV (reference sequence). The CDR3, as DNA: TGTGCCAGCAGTTCAAGGACAGGGCAGGCGGGCGGCTACACCTTC. Encoded protein: CASSSRTGQAGGYTF.

The V and J genes are TRBV5-4 and TRBJ1-1; D is possibly TRBD1 (5 bases). Trimming left V 3 bases short and J 1 base short, with 7 bases between. Germline assignment: CDR1 SGHNT and CDR2 YYREEE (reference sequence). CDR3 length: 13 amino acids. The CDR3 DNA follows: TGTGCCAGCAGCTCCGGGACGAACACTGAAGCTTTCTTT. This sequence encodes CASSSGTNTEAFF.

This clone was picked up one time. The rearrangement uses TRBV6-5 and TRBJ1-2; possible D gene TRBD1, 5 bases. The V and J ends lost 6 bases and 0 bases respectively, with 11 bases between them. The CDR3 has 14 amino acids. In germline, CDR1 is MNHEY, CDR2 SVGAGI. CDR3 protein: CASRTLTANYGYTF. In nucleotides, the CDR3 is TGTGCCAGCAGGACGCTGACAGCTAACTATGGCTACACCTTC.